What follows are 11 T cell receptor beta chains derived from one specimen sequenced in a study of blood T cell repertoires in COVID-19. Only in-frame clones appear in the TCRdb table, and some are missing; sequencing was by immunoSEQ multiplex PCR. The top ten hold less than 3.5% of the sample, which has 65,000 to 70,000 clones, over 85% seen once. The specimen was peripheral blood. The receptors stem from a man between 65 and 79 years old with active COVID-19.

The chain employs TRBV6-5 and TRBJ2-7; 9 nucleotides align to TRBD2. This CDR3 comprises 15 residues. The junction had 5 bases not matched to a gene; V was cut back by 5 bases and J by 0 bases. Per the germline V gene, CDR1 is MNHEY and CDR2 is SVGAGI. The CDR3, as DNA: TGTGCCAGCAGTAATCTAGCGGGGAGCTCCTACGAGCAGTACTTC. Protein sequence: CASSNLAGSSYEQYF.

V gene TRBV19 combines with J gene TRBJ1-3, with unresolved D. The CDR3 is 16 residues long. Trimming removed 6 bases at V and 0 bases at J, with 15 bases between. The V gene's germline CDR1 is LNHDA and CDR2 SQIVND (reference sequence). The CDR3 sequence: CASSGLRGDSGNTIYF. In DNA, the CDR3 is TGTGCCAGTAGCGGGCTCCGGGGTGACTCTGGAAACACCATATATTTT.

The V gene is TRBV6-5, the J gene TRBJ2-1; 10 nucleotides agree with TRBD1. Trimming took 6 bases from V and 4 from J; bases not matched to a gene: 6. Germline values: CDR1 MNHEY, CDR2 SVGAGI. There are 15 residues in the CDR3. The CDR3 region has the DNA TGTGCCAGCAGCCGGCCGGGACAGGGGTACAATGAGCAGTTCTTC. It encodes CASSRPGQGYNEQFF.

The V and J genes are TRBV5-6 and TRBJ2-7; 7 nucleotides match TRBD1. V trimming: 3 bases; J trimming: 4 bases; junction bases outside the gene matches: 10. The CDR3 runs to 15 residues. Per the germline V gene, CDR1 is SGHDT and CDR2 is YYEEEE. CDR3 region: CASSYRSGGLYEQYV. In DNA form, the CDR3 reads TGTGCCAGCAGCTATCGCTCAGGGGGTCTATACGAGCAGTACGTC.

V is TRBV7-2 and J is TRBJ1-1; D is unresolved. This CDR3 region has 13 residues. CDR1 SGHTA and CDR2 FQGNSA come from the germline V gene. The V end lost 6 bases, the J end lost 2 bases, and 10 bases lay between the germline ends. The CDR3 protein is CASSQVPNTEAFF. The CDR3 nucleotides are TGTGCCAGCAGTCAGGTACCAAACACTGAAGCTTTCTTT.

The gene calls are TRBV5-8 and TRBJ1-1; tentative D call: TRBD1 (5 bases). Per the germline V gene, CDR1 is SGHTS and CDR2 is YDEGEE. The CDR3 length is 13 residues. The V and J ends lost 4 bases and 4 bases respectively, with 11 bases between them. CDR3 sequence: CASSMRTSTEAFF. The CDR3 DNA follows: TGTGCCAGCAGCATGAGGACATCCACTGAAGCTTTCTTT.

This clone was observed a single time. This chain joins TRBV18 and TRBJ2-4; D gene ambiguous. Germline-derived CDR1 and CDR2 are KGHSH and LQKENI. Trimming left V 0 bases short and J 0 bases short, with 9 bases between. The CDR3 spans 16 residues. The CDR3 spells CASSPPVAIAKNIQYF. The CDR3 DNA sequence: TGTGCCAGCTCACCACCGGTGGCAATAGCCAAAAACATTCAGTACTTC.

The chain is built from TRBV19 and TRBJ2-7; D possibly corresponds to TRBD1 (6 bases). The CDR3 is 15 amino acids. V was clipped by 2 bases and J by 3 bases, with 14 bases between them. Per germline, CDR1 LNHDA and CDR2 SQIVND (reference sequence). The CDR3 nucleotides are TGTGCCAGTAGTATAATGACGGACAGCGGCTACGAGCAGTACTTC. The encoded protein is CASSIMTDSGYEQYF.

The rearrangement uses TRBV25-1 and TRBJ2-1; possible D gene TRBD2, 5 bases. The CDR3 is 16 residues long. From germline, CDR1 is MGHDK and CDR2 SYGVNS. Trimming shortened V by 0 bases and J by 0 bases, and 9 bases separated the two germline ends. The CDR3: CASSEYEGSSYNEQFF. Written as DNA, the CDR3 is TGTGCCAGCAGTGAATATGAGGGCAGCTCCTACAATGAGCAGTTCTTC.

This rearrangement joins TRBV18 to TRBJ2-4; 7 positions match TRBD2. CDR1 KGHSH and CDR2 LQKENI come from the germline V gene. The CDR3 consists of 15 residues. Trimming removed 0 bases from V and 6 bases from J; junction bases left unmatched: 5. The CDR3 DNA follows: TGTGCCAGCTCACCACCGGGAGGGCTGGGAAACATTCAGTACTTC. Its translation is CASSPPGGLGNIQYF.

The chain links TRBV7-3 to TRBJ2-7, with 7 bases lining up with TRBD1. The germline gives CDR1 SGHTA, CDR2 FQGTGA. This CDR3 contains 13 residues. The J segment lost 7 bases and the V segment lost 5 bases, leaving 8 bases of the junction unmatched. CDR3 region: CASSRTGGSEQYF. CDR3 sequence (DNA): TGTGCCAGCAGCCGGACAGGTGGGTCTGAGCAGTACTTC.